The 2 T cell receptor beta chains reported below all come from one sample, sequenced in a study of blood T cell repertoires in COVID-19 (TCRdb year 2020). Libraries were made using the immunoSEQ multiplex PCR assay. Held by TCRdb, this immuneACCESS table contains in-frame sequences only and omits some clones. Under half of the omission traces to an unresolved V gene where checked; the cause of the rest is unknown. This sample comprises roughly 100,000 clones, about four fifths of them detected only once. The ten largest account for approximately 2% of the sample. Sequences were obtained from peripheral blood. Source of these receptors: a man aged 70 or older with active or convalescent COVID-19.

The chain recombines TRBV5-1 with TRBJ1-2; maybe TRBD1 (5 bases). Germline CDR1 SGHRS, CDR2 YFSETQ. The CDR3 has 13 amino acids. The V end lost 0 bases, the J end lost 4 bases, and 7 bases lay between the germline ends. Written as DNA, the CDR3 is TGCGCCAGCAGCTTGGACAGGTTCTATGGCTACACCTTC. It specifies CASSLDRFYGYTF. Full variable domain (remainder filled in from reference TRBV5-1 and TRBJ1-2): KAGVTQTPRYLIKTRGQQVTLSCSPISGHRSVSWYQQTPGQGLQFLFEYFSETQRNKGNFPGRFSGRQFSNSRSEMNVSTLELGDSALYLCASSLDRFYGYTFGSGTRLTVV.

The chain has TRBV5-1 and TRBJ2-1; D may be TRBD2 (6 bases). Germline loops: CDR1 SGHRS, CDR2 YFSETQ. The CDR3 runs to 14 residues. V was trimmed by 3 bases and J by 10 bases, leaving 17 bases between them. The CDR3 is CASSSSGTHLEQFF. The CDR3 nucleotides are TGCGCCAGCAGCTCCTCCGGGACTCACCTCGAGCAGTTCTTC.